A single sample is the source of the 20 T cell receptor beta chains below, sequenced in a study of T cells after yellow fever vaccination. TCRdb re-analysed the 5' RACE reads in MiXCR, keeping a single row per CDR3 protein. The repertoire consists of about 340,000 distinct CDR3 sequences, with around 12% occurring once and the leading ten covering 2.5% to 4%. The sequencing here drew on CD4+ T cells sorted from PBMCs, taken 15 days after the yellow fever booster vaccination. The receptors originated from a man aged 18-30 years who received the YFV17D yellow fever vaccine.

This clonotype was picked up many times. The CDR3 DNA sequence: TGTGCCAGCAGCTTGGCACACGACCGAGGGAGGTATGGCTACACCTTC. Translation: CASSLAHDRGRYGYTF. V usage is TRBV11-2 and J usage is TRBJ1-2; D is ambiguous. Per germline, CDR1 SGHAT and CDR2 FQNNGV. The CDR3 spans 16 residues. V gave up 3 bases and J gave up 5 bases, with 19 bases separating them.

This chain links TRBV6-5 with TRBJ2-3, with 10 bases identical to TRBD2. Trimming at V came to 5 bases and at J to 5 bases, leaving 10 bases not matched to a gene. The V gene's germline CDR1 is MNHEY and CDR2 SVGAGI. This CDR3 region has 16 residues. DNA for the CDR3: TGTGCCAGCAGTACCTCAGCGGGGGGGCCCGGAGATACGCAGTATTTT. Protein sequence: CASSTSAGGPGDTQYF.

This clonotype occurred once. The rearrangement links TRBV4-3 to TRBJ1-1, with D perhaps TRBD1 (6 bases). The CDR3 is 14 residues long. CDR1 and CDR2 (germline): LGHNA, YSLEER. Between the trimmed V and J ends, which lost 0 bases and 4 bases, there was a span of 9 bases. In nucleotides, the CDR3 is TGCGCCAGCAGCCAAGAACCAGGGGCCACTGAAGCTTTCTTT. This codes for CASSQEPGATEAFF.

V usage is TRBV15 and J usage is TRBJ2-7; D may match TRBD1 or TRBD2 (5 bases each). The germline gives CDR1 LNHNV, CDR2 YYDKDF (reference sequence). V lost 0 bases to trimming and J lost 3 bases, with 12 bases between them. The CDR3 is 15 amino acids. CDR3 coding DNA: TGTGCCACCAGCAGAGATGGCCAGGGACGCTACGAGCAGTACTTC. It yields the protein CATSRDGQGRYEQYF. Based on the CDR3 plus reference TRBV15 and TRBJ2-7, the full variable domain is DAMVIQNPRYQVTQFGKPVTLSCSQTLNHNVMYWYQQKSSQAPKLLFHYYDKDFNNEADTPDNFQSRRPNTSFCFLDIRSPGLGDTAMYLCATSRDGQGRYEQYFGPGTRLTVT.

This chain uses TRBV6-6 with TRBJ2-4, with D possibly TRBD2 on 6 matching bases. V was clipped by 2 bases and J by 2 bases, with 10 bases between them. The CDR3 is made up of 15 amino acids. Germline assignment: CDR1 MNHNY and CDR2 SVGAGI (reference sequence). For the CDR3, the DNA is TGTGCCAGCAGTTACATGGGGGGATCCAAAAACATTCAGTACTTC. Amino acids: CASSYMGGSKNIQYF.

This clonotype was seen ten or more times. The chain links TRBV20-1 to TRBJ2-5; D gene ambiguous. The CDR3 has 12 amino acids. Germline loops: CDR1 DFQATT, CDR2 SNEGSKA (reference sequence). With 2 bases removed from V and 0 bases from J, the gap between germline ends came to 4 bases. CDR3 residues: CSARQYQETQYF. DNA of the CDR3: TGCAGTGCTAGACAGTACCAAGAGACCCAGTACTTC.

The chain employs TRBV19 and TRBJ1-1; TRBD1 matches at 9 bases. Germline V CDR1 and CDR2: LNHDA, SQIVND (reference sequence). This CDR3 spans 14 amino acids. The junction had 4 bases not matched to a gene; V was cut back by 5 bases and J by 3 bases. CDR3 bases: TGTGCCAGTAGTCCCGACAGGGGGGACACTGAAGCTTTCTTT. Its protein is CASSPDRGDTEAFF. Full variable domain (remainder filled in from reference TRBV19 and TRBJ1-1): DGGITQSPKYLFRKEGQNVTLSCEQNLNHDAMYWYRQDPGQGLRLIYYSQIVNDFQKGDIAEGYSVSREKKESFPLTVTSAQKNPTAFYLCASSPDRGDTEAFFGQGTRLTVV.

This clonotype came up a few times. The chain links TRBV5-4 to TRBJ2-3, with unresolved D. The germline gives CDR1 SGHNT, CDR2 YYREEE (reference sequence). The CDR3 runs 13 residues. Trimming left V 5 bases short and J 4 bases short, with 11 bases between. The CDR3 DNA follows: TGTGCCAGCAGTCGCGTGTCGGCAGATACGCAGTATTTT. Its translation: CASSRVSADTQYF.

V and J are TRBV5-4 and TRBJ1-1; possible D gene TRBD1, 5 bases. Between the trimmed V and J ends, which lost 0 bases and 4 bases, there was a span of 10 bases. This CDR3 has 14 residues. Germline V gives CDR1 SGHNT, CDR2 YYREEE (reference sequence). The CDR3 loop reads CASSLVAGFTEAFF. As DNA, the CDR3 is TGTGCCAGCAGCTTGGTGGCAGGGTTCACTGAAGCTTTCTTT.

The chain carries TRBV20-1 and TRBJ2-3; tentatively, D is TRBD1 or TRBD2 (7 bases each). Per germline, CDR1 DFQATT and CDR2 SNEGSKA (reference sequence). Deletions cut 3 bases from V and 3 bases from J, with 19 bases between. The CDR3 is made up of 16 amino acids. The CDR3 loop reads CSASPGGGGFTDTQYF. In DNA form, the CDR3 reads TGCAGTGCTAGCCCGGGGGGAGGGGGCTTTACAGATACGCAGTATTTT.

The sample holds a few counts of this clonotype. The chain links TRBV24-1 to TRBJ2-5; a weak D match, TRBD2 (6 bases). The CDR3 has 15 residues. CDR1 KGHDR and CDR2 SFDVKD come from the germline V gene. Trimming stripped 3 bases from V and 0 bases from J, with 10 bases between. The CDR3 protein is CATSDQAGYQETQYF. CDR3 bases: TGTGCCACCAGTGATCAGGCGGGGTACCAAGAGACCCAGTACTTC.

This rearrangement joins TRBV5-1 to TRBJ2-7; TRBD1 might be the D (10 bases). CDR1 SGHRS and CDR2 YFSETQ come from the germline V gene. With 4 bases removed from V and 4 bases from J, the gap between germline ends came to 18 bases. The CDR3 is 15 residues long. CDR3 region: CASSLAGQGFYEQYF. CDR3 sequence (DNA): TGCGCCAGCAGCCTAGCGGGACAGGGGTTTTACGAGCAGTACTTC.

This clonotype was recorded many times. This sequence joins TRBV12-3 or TRBV12-4 and TRBJ1-5; a possible D gene is TRBD1 (6 bases). The CDR3 has 13 residues. V was trimmed by 6 bases and J by 4 bases, leaving 10 bases between them. CDR3 coding DNA: TGTGCCAGCAGAGACACAGGGAATCAGCCCCAGCATTTT. Translation gives CASRDTGNQPQHF.

This clonotype has more than one count but fewer than ten. J is TRBJ1-1 and V is TRBV6-5; a possible D gene is TRBD1 (6 bases). Germline CDR1 MNHEY, CDR2 SVGAGI. V lost 4 bases, J lost 1 base, and 10 bases lay in between. The CDR3 covers 14 residues. The DNA for the CDR3 is TGTGCCAGCAGTTGGTCAGGGGCGAACACTGAAGCTTTCTTT. Residues: CASSWSGANTEAFF.

The chain links TRBV7-2 to TRBJ2-3; 7 positions agree with TRBD1. The V segment lost 4 bases and the J segment 1 base; nucleotides outside the gene matches: 11. The CDR3 runs to 17 residues. Germline CDR1 is SGHTA and CDR2 is FQGNSA. The CDR3: CASSSPLRGRRTDTQYF. CDR3 nucleotides: TGTGCCAGCAGCTCACCATTAAGGGGGCGACGCACAGATACGCAGTATTTT.

This sequence joins TRBV5-5 and TRBJ1-2, with D possibly matching TRBD1 (5 bases). The V end was cut by 3 bases, the J end by 4 bases, with 16 bases between. Germline CDR1 reads SGHKS; CDR2 reads YYEKEE (reference sequence). The CDR3 runs to 15 residues. The CDR3 region is CASSSAPGLPYGYTF. The CDR3 nucleotides read TGTGCCAGCAGCTCGGCTCCGGGACTTCCCTATGGCTACACCTTC.

This clonotype was detected only a few times. The rearrangement joins TRBV5-1 to TRBJ1-4; D is ambiguous. In germline, CDR1 is SGHRS, CDR2 YFSETQ. This CDR3 has 14 amino acids. With 4 bases removed from V and 2 bases from J, the gap between germline ends came to 9 bases. The CDR3 DNA reads TGCGCCAGCAGCCACCCCGGGACTAATGAAAAACTGTTTTTT. It is translated as CASSHPGTNEKLFF.

This clonotype came up many times. The chain employs TRBV28 and TRBJ1-6; D remains unclear. V lost 7 bases, J lost 10 bases, and 11 bases lay in between. Germline V gene sequence: CDR1 MDHEN, CDR2 SYDVKM. The CDR3 length is 12 residues. The CDR3 nucleotides read TGTGCCAGCACCGACTCCGGATCACCCCTCCACTTT. Translation: CASTDSGSPLHF.

This clonotype was picked up a small number of times. The chain links TRBV14 to TRBJ2-1; 9 bases map to TRBD2. This CDR3 has 16 amino acids. The germline V gene encodes CDR1 SGHDN and CDR2 FVKESK. V lost 1 base and J lost 5; bases outside the gene matches: 6. This chain's CDR3 is CASSQVVAGAHNEQFF. CDR3 nucleotides: TGTGCCAGCAGCCAAGTTGTAGCGGGGGCGCACAATGAGCAGTTCTTC.

This clonotype occurred a few times. The rearrangement joins TRBV20-1 to TRBJ2-7, with D maybe TRBD1 (5 bases). Germline CDR1 and CDR2: DFQATT and SNEGSKA (reference sequence). V lost 6 bases to trimming and J lost 5 bases, with 17 bases between them. The CDR3 is made up of 13 amino acids. The CDR3 loop reads CSAGSHRTNEQYF. Here the CDR3 DNA reads TGCAGTGCAGGTTCCCACAGGACCAACGAGCAGTACTTC.